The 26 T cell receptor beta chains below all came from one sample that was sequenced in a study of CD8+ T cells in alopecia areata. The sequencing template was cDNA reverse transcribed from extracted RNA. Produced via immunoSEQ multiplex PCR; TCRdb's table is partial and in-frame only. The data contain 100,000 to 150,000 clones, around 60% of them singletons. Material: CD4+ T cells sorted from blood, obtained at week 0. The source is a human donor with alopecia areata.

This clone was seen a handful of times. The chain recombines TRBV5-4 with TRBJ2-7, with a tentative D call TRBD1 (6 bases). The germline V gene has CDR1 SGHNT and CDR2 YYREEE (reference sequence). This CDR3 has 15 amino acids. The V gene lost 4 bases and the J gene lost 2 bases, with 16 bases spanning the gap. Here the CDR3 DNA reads TGTGCCAGCAGCGAACCGCTTGGGGGCCCCTACGAGCAGTACTTC. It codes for CASSEPLGGPYEQYF.

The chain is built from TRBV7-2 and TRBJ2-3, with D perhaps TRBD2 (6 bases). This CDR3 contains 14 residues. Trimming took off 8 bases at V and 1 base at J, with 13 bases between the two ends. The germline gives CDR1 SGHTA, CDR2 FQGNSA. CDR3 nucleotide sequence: TGTGCCAGCCAGTGGAGGGGAGGCACAGATACGCAGTATTTT. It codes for CASQWRGGTDTQYF.

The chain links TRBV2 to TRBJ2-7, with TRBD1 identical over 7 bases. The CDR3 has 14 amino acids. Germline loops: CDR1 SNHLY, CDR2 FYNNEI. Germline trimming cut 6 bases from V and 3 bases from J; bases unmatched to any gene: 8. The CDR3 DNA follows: TGTGCCAGCAGCGTGGGACAGTTGGGCTACGAGCAGTACTTC. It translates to CASSVGQLGYEQYF.

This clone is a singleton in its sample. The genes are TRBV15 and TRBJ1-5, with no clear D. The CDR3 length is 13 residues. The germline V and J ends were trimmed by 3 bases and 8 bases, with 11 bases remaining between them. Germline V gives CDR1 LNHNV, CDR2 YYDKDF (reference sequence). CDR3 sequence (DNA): TGTGCCACCAGCAGGAAAATCCGGGAGCCCCAGCATTTT. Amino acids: CATSRKIREPQHF.

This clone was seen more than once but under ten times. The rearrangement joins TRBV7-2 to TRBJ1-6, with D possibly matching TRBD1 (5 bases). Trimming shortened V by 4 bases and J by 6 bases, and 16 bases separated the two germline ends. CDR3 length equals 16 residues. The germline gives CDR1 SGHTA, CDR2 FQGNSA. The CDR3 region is CASSSGSGGGNSPLHF. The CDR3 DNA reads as TGTGCCAGCAGCTCGGGTTCTGGCGGGGGTAATTCACCCCTCCACTTT.

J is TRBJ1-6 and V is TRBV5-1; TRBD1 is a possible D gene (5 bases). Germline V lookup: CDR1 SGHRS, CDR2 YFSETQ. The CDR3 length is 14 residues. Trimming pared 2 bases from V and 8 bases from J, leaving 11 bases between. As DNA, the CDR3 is TGCGCCAGCAGCTTTGGCAGGGAAGATTCACCCCTCCACTTT. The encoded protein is CASSFGREDSPLHF. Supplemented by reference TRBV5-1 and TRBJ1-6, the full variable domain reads KAGVTQTPRYLIKTRGQQVTLSCSPISGHRSVSWYQQTPGQGLQFLFEYFSETQRNKGNFPGRFSGRQFSNSRSEMNVSTLELGDSALYLCASSFGREDSPLHFGNGTRLTVT.

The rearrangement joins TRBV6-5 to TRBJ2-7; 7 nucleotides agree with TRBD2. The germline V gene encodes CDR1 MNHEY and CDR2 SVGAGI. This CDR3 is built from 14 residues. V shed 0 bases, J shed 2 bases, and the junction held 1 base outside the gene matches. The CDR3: CASSYSRGAYEQYF. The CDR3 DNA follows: TGTGCCAGCAGTTACTCACGGGGGGCCTACGAGCAGTACTTC.

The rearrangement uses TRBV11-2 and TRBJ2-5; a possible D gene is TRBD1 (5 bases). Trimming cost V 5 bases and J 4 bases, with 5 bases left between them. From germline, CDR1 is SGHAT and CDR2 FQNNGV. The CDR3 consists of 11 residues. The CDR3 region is CASSRGETQYF. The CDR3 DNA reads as TGTGCCAGCAGCAGGGGAGAGACCCAGTACTTC.

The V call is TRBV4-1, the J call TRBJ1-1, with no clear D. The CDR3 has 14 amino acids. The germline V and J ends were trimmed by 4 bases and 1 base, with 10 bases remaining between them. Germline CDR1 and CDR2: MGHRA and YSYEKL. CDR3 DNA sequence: TGCGCCAGCAGCCCCTGGCAGGCGAACACTGAAGCTTTCTTT. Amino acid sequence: CASSPWQANTEAFF.

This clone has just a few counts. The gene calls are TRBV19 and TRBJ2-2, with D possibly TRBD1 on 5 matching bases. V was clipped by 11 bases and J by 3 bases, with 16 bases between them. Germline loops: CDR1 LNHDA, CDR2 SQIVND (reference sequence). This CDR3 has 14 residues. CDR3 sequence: CACQTARDTGELFF. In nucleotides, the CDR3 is TGTGCCTGTCAGACGGCCAGGGACACCGGGGAGCTGTTTTTT. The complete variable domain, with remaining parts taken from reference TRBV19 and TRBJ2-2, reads DGGITQSPKYLFRKEGQNVTLSCEQNLNHDAMYWYRQDPGQGLRLIYYSQIVNDFQKGDIAEGYSVSREKKESFPLTVTSAQKNPTAFYLCACQTARDTGELFFGEGSRLTVL.

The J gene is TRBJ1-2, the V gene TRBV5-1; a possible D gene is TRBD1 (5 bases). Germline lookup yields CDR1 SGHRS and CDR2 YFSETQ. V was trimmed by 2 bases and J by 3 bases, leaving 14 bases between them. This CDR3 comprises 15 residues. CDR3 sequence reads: CASSFDSSGDYGYTF. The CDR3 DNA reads TGCGCCAGCAGCTTTGACTCTTCGGGGGACTATGGCTACACCTTC. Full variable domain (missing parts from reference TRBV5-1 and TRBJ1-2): KAGVTQTPRYLIKTRGQQVTLSCSPISGHRSVSWYQQTPGQGLQFLFEYFSETQRNKGNFPGRFSGRQFSNSRSEMNVSTLELGDSALYLCASSFDSSGDYGYTFGSGTRLTVV.

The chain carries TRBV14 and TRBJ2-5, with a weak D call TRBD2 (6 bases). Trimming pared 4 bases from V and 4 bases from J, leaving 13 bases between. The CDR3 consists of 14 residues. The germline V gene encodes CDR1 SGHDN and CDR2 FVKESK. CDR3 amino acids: CASSLAGGRETQYF. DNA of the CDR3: TGTGCCAGCAGCCTCGCCGGGGGTCGAGAGACCCAGTACTTC.

The chain's CDR3 is CASSLREIQYF. The CDR3, as DNA: TGTGCCAGCAGCCTGCGGGAAATTCAGTACTTC. The chain uses TRBV5-6 and TRBJ2-4; TRBD2 is a possible D gene (6 bases). The CDR3 extends over 11 amino acids. The V end was cut by 4 bases, the J end by 10 bases, with 9 bases between. In germline, CDR1 is SGHDT, CDR2 YYEEEE.

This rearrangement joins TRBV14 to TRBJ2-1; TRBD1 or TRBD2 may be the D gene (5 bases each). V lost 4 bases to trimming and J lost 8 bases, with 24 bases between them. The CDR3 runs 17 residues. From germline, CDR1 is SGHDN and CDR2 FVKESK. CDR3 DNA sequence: TGTGCCAGCAGCCGACCTAGGGGAAATACCCTTAGCGATGAGCAGTTCTTC. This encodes CASSRPRGNTLSDEQFF.

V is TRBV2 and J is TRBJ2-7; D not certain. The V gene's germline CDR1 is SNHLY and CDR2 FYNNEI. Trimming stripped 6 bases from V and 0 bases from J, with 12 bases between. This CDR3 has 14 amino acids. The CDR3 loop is CASSLGMSSYEQYF. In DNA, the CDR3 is TGTGCCAGCAGCTTGGGGATGAGCTCCTACGAGCAGTACTTC. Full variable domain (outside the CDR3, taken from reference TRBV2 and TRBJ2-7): EPEVTQTPSHQVTQMGQEVILRCVPISNHLYFYWYRQILGQKVEFLVSFYNNEISEKSEIFDDQFSVERPDGSNFTLKIRSTKLEDSAMYFCASSLGMSSYEQYFGPGTRLTVT.

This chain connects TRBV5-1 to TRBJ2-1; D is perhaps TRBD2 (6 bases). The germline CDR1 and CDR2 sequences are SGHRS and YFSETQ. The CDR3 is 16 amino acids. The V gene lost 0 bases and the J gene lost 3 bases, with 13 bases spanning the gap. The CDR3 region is CASSLGTEGFYNEQFF. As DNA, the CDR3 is TGCGCCAGCAGCTTGGGTACGGAGGGATTCTACAATGAGCAGTTCTTC.

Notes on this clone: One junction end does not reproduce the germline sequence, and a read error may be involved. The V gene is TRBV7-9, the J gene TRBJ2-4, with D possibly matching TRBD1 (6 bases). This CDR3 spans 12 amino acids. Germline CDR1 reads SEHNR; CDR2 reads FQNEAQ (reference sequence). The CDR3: CASSPGQTRIQF. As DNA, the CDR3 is TGTGCCAGCAGCCCAGGACAGACCCGTATACAGTTC.

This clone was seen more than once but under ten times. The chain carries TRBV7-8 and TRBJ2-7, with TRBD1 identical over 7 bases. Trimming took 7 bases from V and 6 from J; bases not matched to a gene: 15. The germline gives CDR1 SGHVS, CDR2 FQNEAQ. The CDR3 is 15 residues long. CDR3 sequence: CASTLPQGSAREQYF. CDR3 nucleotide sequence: TGTGCCAGCACCCTCCCACAGGGGTCGGCGCGCGAGCAGTACTTC.

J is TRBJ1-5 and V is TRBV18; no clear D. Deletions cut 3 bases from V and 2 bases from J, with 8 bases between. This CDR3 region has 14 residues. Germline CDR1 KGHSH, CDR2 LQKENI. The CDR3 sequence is CASSPDEGNQPQHF. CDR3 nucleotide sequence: TGTGCCAGCTCACCGGACGAGGGCAATCAGCCCCAGCATTTT.

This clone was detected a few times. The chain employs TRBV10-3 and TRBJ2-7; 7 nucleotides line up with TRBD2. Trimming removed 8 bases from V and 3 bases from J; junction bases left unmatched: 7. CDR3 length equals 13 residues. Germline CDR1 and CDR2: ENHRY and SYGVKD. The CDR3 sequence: CAIGGGSSYEQYF. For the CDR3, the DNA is TGTGCCATCGGCGGGGGATCTAGCTACGAGCAGTACTTC.

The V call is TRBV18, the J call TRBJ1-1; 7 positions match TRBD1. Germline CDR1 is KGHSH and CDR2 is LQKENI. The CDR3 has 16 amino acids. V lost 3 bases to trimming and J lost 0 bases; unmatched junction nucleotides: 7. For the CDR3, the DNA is TGTGCCAGCTCACCGCGACAGGGCCTCATGAACACTGAAGCTTTCTTT. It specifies CASSPRQGLMNTEAFF.

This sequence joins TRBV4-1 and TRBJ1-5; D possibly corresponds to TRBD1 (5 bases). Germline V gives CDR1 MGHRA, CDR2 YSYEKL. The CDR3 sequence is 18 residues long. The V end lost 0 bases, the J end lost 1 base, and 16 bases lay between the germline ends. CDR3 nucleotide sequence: TGCGCCAGCAGCCAAGATTCTTTGGGCACAGGCAGCAATCAGCCCCAGCATTTT. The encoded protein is CASSQDSLGTGSNQPQHF.

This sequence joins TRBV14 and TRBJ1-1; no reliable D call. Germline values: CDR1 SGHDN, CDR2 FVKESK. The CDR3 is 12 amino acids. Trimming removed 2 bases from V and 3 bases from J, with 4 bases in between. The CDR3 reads CASSQSYTEAFF. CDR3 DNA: TGTGCCAGCAGCCAAAGCTACACTGAAGCTTTCTTT.

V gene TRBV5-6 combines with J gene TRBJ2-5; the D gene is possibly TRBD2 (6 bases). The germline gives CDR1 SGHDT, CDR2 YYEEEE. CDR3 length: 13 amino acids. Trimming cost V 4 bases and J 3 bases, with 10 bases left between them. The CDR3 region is CASSAGTEETQYF. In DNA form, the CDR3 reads TGTGCCAGCAGCGCGGGGACGGAAGAGACCCAGTACTTC.

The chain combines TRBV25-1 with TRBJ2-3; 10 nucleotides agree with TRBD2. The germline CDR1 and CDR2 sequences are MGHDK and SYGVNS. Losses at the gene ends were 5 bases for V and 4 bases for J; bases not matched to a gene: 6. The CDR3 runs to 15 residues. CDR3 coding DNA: TGTGCCAGCAGTCTTAGCGGGAGGTATCCAGATACGCAGTATTTT. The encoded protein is CASSLSGRYPDTQYF.

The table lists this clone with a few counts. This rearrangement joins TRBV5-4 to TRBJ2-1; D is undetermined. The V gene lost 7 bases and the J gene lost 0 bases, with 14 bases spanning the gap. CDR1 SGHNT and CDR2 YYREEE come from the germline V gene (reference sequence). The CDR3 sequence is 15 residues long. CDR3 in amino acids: CASFRGSSSYNEQFF. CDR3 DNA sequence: TGTGCCAGCTTTCGCGGAAGTAGCTCCTACAATGAGCAGTTCTTC.